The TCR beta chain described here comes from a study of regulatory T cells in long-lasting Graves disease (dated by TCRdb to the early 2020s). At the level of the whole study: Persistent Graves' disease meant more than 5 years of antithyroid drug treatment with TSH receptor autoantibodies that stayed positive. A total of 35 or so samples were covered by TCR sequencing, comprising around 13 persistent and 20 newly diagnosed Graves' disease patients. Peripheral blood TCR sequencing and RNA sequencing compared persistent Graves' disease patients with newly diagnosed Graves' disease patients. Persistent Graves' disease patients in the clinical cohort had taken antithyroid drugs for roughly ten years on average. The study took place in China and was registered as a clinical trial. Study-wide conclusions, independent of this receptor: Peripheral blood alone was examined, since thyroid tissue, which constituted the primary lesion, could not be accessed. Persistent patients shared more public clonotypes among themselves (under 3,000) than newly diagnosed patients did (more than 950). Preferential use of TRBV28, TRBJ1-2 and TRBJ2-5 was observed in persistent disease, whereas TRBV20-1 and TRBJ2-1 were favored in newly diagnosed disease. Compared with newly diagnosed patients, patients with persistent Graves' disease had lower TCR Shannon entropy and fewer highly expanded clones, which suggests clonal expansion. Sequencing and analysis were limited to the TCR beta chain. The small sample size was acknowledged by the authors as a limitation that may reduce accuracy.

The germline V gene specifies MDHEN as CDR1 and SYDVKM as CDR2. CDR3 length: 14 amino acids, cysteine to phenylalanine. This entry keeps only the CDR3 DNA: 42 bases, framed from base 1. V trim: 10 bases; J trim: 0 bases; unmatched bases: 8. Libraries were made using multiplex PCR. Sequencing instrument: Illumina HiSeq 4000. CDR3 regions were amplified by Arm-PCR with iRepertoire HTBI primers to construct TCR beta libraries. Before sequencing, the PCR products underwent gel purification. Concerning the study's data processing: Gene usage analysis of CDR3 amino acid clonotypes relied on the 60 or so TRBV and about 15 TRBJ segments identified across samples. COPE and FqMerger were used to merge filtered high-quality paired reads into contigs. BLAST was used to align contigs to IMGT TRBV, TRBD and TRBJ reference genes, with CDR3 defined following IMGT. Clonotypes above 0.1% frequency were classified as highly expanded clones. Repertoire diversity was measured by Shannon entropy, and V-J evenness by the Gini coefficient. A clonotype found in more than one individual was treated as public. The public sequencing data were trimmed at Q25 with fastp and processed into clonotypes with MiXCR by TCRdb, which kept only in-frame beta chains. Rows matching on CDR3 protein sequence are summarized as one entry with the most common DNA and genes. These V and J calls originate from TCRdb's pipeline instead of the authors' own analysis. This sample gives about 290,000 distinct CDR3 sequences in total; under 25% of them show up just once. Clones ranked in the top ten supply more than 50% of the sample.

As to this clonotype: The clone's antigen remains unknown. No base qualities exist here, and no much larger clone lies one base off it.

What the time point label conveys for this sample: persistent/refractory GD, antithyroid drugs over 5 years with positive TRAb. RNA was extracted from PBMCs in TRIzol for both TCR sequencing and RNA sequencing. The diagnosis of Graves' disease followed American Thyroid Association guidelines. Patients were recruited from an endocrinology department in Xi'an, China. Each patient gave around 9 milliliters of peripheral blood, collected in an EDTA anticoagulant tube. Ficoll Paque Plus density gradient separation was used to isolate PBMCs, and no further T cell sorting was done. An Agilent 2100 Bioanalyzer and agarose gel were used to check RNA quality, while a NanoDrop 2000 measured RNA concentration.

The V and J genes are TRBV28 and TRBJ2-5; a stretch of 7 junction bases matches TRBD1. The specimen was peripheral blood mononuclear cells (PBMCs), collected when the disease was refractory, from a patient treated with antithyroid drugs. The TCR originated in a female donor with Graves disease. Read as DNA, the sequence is TGTGCCACATCCGACAGGGTGGACCAAGAGACCCAGTACTTC. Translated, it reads CATSDRVDQETQYF. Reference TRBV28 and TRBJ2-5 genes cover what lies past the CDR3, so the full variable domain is DVKVTQSSRYLVKRTGEKVFLECVQDMDHENMFWYRQDPGLGLRLIYFSYDVKMKEKGDIPEGYSVSREKKERFSLILESASTNQTSMYLCATSDRVDQETQYFGPGTRLLVL.